This T cell receptor (beta chain) was recovered during a study of cytomegalovirus exposure and HLA in healthy donors. Study-wide results and limits: Reportedly, fewer N-insertions than the 666-donor mean appeared in an Asian-associated ancestry cluster in a later analysis. It was reported that the classifier diagnosed cytomegalovirus status with high specificity and sensitivity in both the original and validation cohorts. Analyzed later, association rates of TCRs varied across HLA loci, with DRB1 most and HLA-C fewest.

As for this clone: Its antigen remains unknown.

It was with 60 Vbeta and 13 Jbeta primers that the PCR ran. Here immunoSEQ multiplex PCR was the method, and the copy in TCRdb shows in-frame clones only, minus some. Of about 140,000 clones listed, 60% to 80% are singletons. The CDR3 has 17 residues. Germline lookup yields CDR1 LNHDA and CDR2 SQIVND (reference sequence). V was cut by 5 bases and J by 0 bases, with 14 bases left in between. At sampling all donors were nominally healthy, likely with unrecorded immune exposures. The sequenced material came from PBMCs. The chain carries TRBV19 and TRBJ2-6; possible D gene TRBD1, 6 bases. This TCR was sampled from a young woman in good health and CMV-seronegative. CDR3 residues: CASSPDRPHSGANVLTF. The CDR3 coding sequence is TGTGCCAGTAGTCCTGACAGGCCACACTCTGGGGCCAACGTCCTGACTTTC.